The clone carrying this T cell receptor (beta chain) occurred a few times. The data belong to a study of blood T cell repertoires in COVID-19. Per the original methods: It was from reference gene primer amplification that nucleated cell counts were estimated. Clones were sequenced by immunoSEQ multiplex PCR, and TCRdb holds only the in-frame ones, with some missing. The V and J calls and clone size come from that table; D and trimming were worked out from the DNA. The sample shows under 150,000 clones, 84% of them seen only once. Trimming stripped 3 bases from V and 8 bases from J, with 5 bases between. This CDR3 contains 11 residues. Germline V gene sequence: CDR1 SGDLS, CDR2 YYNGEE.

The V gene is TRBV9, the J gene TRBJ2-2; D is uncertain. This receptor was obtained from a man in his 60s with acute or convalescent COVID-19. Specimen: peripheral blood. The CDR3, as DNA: TGTGCCAGCAGCGCCGAGGGGGAGCTGTTTTTT. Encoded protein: CASSAEGELFF.